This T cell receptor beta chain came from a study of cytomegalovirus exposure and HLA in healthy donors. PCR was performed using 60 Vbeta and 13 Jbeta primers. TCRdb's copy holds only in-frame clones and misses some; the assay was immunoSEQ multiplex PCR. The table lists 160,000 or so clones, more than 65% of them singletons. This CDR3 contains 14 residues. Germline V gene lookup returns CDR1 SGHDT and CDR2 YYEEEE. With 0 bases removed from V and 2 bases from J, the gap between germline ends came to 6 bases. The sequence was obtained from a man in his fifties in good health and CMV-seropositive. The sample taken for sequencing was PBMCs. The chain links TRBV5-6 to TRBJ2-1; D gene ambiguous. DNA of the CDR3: TGTGCCAGCAGCTTGGGTCGCGCCTACAATGAGCAGTTCTTC. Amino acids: CASSLGRAYNEQFF.